This T cell receptor beta chain was retrieved from a study of T cell changes during pregnancy in multiple sclerosis (dated by TCRdb to between 2017 and 2020). For the wider study: The study examined how the T cell repertoire changed over the course of pregnancy in women with multiple sclerosis.

With respect to this clone: Its recognized antigen is unknown. Base qualities are not at hand, and no much larger clone is one base apart.

The method was the immunoSEQ multiplex PCR assay. TCRdb obtained this table from immuneACCESS and retained in-frame rearrangements with V and J assigned. These tables miss some clones; where compared with another copy, unresolved V genes account for less than half of the shortfall, and the remainder is unexplained. Counted in this sample were about 70,000 clones; 80% to 95% of them appeared once. The ten largest clonotypes hold 0.29% of the sample. The CDR3 covers 15 residues, taking in both the cysteine and the phenylalanine. The read is trimmed to its CDR3 DNA, 45 bases read in frame from base 1. Trimmed from V: 4 bases; trimmed from J: 7 bases; junction bases lacking a gene match: 7. Via the germline V gene (reference sequence), CDR1 is SGHKS and CDR2 YYEKEE.

Recombination joined TRBV5-5 with TRBJ1-4; 10 middle bases align to TRBD1. The specimen was CD4+ T cells from peripheral blood mononuclear cells, collected after pregnancy. The clonotype was recovered from a female donor with multiple sclerosis, enrolled in a pregnancy study. The nucleotide sequence reads as follows: TGTGCCAGCAGCGGCACCGGGACAGGGGTTGAAAAACTGTTTTTT. This yields the protein CASSGTGTGVEKLFF.